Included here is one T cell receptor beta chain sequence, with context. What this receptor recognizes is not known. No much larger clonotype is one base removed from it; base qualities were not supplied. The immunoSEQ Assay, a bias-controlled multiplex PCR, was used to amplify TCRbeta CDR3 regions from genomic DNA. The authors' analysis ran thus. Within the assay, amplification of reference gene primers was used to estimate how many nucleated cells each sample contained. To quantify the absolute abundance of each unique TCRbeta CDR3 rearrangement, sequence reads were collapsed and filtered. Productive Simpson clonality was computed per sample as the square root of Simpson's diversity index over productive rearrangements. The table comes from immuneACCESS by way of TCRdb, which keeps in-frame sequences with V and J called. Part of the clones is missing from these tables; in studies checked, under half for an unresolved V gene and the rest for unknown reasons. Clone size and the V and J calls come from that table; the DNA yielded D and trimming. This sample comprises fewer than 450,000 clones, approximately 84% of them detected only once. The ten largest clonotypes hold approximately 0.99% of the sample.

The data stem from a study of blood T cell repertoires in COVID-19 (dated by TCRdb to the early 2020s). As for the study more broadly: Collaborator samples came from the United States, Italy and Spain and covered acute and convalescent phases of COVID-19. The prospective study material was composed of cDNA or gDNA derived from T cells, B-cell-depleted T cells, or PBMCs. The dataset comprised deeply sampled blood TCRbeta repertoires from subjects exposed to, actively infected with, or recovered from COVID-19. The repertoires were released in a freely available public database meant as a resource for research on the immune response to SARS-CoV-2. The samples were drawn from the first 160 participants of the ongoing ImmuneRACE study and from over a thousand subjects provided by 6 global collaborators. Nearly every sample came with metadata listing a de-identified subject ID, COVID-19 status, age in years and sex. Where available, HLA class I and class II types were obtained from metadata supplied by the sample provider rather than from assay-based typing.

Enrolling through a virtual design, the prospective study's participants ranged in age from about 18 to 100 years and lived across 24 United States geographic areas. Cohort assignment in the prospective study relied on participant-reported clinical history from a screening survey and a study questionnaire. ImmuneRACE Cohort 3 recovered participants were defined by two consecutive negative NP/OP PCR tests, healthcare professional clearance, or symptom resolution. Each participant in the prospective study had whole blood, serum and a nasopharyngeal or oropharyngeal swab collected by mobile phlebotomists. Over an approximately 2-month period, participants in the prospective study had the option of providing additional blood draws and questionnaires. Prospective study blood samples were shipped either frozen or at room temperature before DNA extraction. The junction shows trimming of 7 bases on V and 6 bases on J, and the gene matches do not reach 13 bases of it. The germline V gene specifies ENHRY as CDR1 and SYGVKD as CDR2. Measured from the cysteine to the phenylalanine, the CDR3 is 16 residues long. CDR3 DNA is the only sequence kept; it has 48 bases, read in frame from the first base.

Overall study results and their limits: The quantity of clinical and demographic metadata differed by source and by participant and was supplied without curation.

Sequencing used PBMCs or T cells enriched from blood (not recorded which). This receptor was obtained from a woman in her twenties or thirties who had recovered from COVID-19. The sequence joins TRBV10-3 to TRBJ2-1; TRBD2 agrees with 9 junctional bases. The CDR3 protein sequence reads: CAITEGRGGRTNEQFF. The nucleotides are TGTGCCATCACCGAAGGGCGGGGGGGCCGGACCAATGAGCAGTTCTTC.